Sequencing of this TCR beta chain was carried out in a study of type 1 regulatory T cells. Study information: T-allo10 is a Tr1-enriched, alloantigen-specific CD4 T cell product made in vitro.

Trimming pared 7 bases from V and 6 bases from J, leaving 11 bases between. Germline CDR1 and CDR2: KGHDR and SFDVKD. This CDR3 region has 12 residues. Overall study results and limits: Compared with non-type 1 regulatory T cells, type 1 regulatory T cells showed a more restricted TCR repertoire.

With regard to this clonotype: The antigen is not known.

MiXCR was run by TCRdb on the reads, yielding one entry per CDR3 protein. The sample has roughly 65,000 distinct CDR3 sequences, roughly half seen once. The clonotype was recovered from a human donor in good health. The material sequenced was cultured non-Tr1 T cells, either the whole culture or a sorted T cell fraction (not recorded which). The chain uses TRBV24-1 and TRBJ1-1; D call uncertain. CDR3 coding DNA: TGTGCCACCAGCAACCCGGGGTCTGAAGCTTTCTTT. Protein: CATSNPGSEAFF.